This T cell receptor beta chain was sequenced during a study of blood T cell repertoires in COVID-19 (dated by TCRdb to about 2020). Background for the entire study: Samples from collaborators originated in the United States, Italy and Spain and spanned both the acute and convalescent phases of COVID-19. Where HLA class I and class II types were available, the types were taken from metadata supplied by the sample provider, not from assay-based typing. A de-identified subject ID, COVID-19 status, age in years and sex were almost always included in the sample metadata. The material from the prospective study consisted of cDNA or gDNA derived from T cells, B-cell-depleted T cells, or PBMCs. Subjects who had been exposed to COVID-19, were actively infected with it, or had recovered from it provided the deeply sampled blood TCRbeta repertoires that made up the dataset. The repertoires were released in a freely available public database meant as a resource for research on the immune response to SARS-CoV-2. Samples were obtained from the ongoing ImmuneRACE study (first 160 participants) and from approximately 1,200 subjects provided by 6 global collaborators. What the research found in general, with its limitations: How much clinical and demographic metadata was included differed by source and by participant, and the metadata was provided uncurated.

TCRbeta CDR3 regions were amplified from genomic DNA using the immunoSEQ Assay, a bias-controlled multiplex PCR. For the original study's pipeline: The number of nucleated cells in each sample was estimated by amplification of reference gene primers within the assay. To quantify the absolute abundance of each unique TCRbeta CDR3 rearrangement, sequence reads were collapsed and filtered. For each sample, productive Simpson clonality was calculated as the square root of Simpson's diversity index over productive rearrangements. TCRdb limited this immuneACCESS table to in-frame rearrangements with V and J called. A share of clones is missing; checked studies link under half to unresolved V genes, and the rest is unexplained. V and J calls and clone size are copied from that table; D and trimming were computed from the DNA. This sample holds 20,000 to 30,000 clones; about 89% were observed only once. The top ten constitute approximately 9.9% of the sample.

The collaborating institutions used their own protocols to collect whole blood in K2EDTA tubes. Collaborator samples were shipped for TCRbeta analysis as frozen whole blood, isolated PBMCs, or DNA extracted from either sample type. The CDR3 holds 12 amino acids from the cysteine to the phenylalanine. Just CDR3 DNA is preserved here, 36 bases in frame from base 1. Looking up the germline V gene yields CDR1 ENHRY and CDR2 SYGVKD. Clipping removes 11 bases from V and 6 bases from J, with 4 as the unmatched junction base count. For this clone: The antigen it recognizes is unknown. Base qualities are not provided; no much larger clone lies one nucleotide away.

Sequencing was carried out using peripheral blood. This chain is built from TRBV10-3 and TRBJ1-4; TRBD1 matches 9 bases in the middle. This clonotype was sampled from a man aged 65 to 79 with acute or convalescent COVID-19. The CDR3 loop reads CASGQGDEKLFF. In nucleotides, the sequence is TGTGCCTCGGGACAGGGAGATGAAAAACTGTTTTTT.